Sequencing of this T cell receptor beta chain was carried out in a study of blood T cell repertoires in COVID-19. On the study more broadly: The analysed material was cDNA or gDNA that came from T cells, B-cell-depleted T cells, or PBMCs.

CDR3 size: 13 residues. Germline loops: CDR1 SGDLS, CDR2 YYNGEE. V shed 2 bases and J shed 1 base, with 5 bases lying between them. Recruitment covered some 25 US areas and drew participants whose ages spanned roughly 18 to 100 years. Which cohort a participant joined came from the clinical history participants gave. Per the original methods: Amplification of reference gene primers was used by the study to estimate nucleated cell counts. The table came from immunoSEQ multiplex PCR; TCRdb's copy has only in-frame clones and leaves some out. That table supplies the V and J calls and clone size; D and trimming were determined from the DNA. The table records roughly 200,000 clones, about 87% of them present only once.

V and J are TRBV9 and TRBJ2-3, with TRBD2 as a possible D gene (5 bases). The receptor was isolated from a young man who had recovered from COVID-19. The source material was PBMCs or T cells enriched from blood (not recorded which). This CDR3 reads CASSVSGTDTQYF. The CDR3 DNA reads as TGTGCCAGCAGCGTTAGCGGCACAGATACGCAGTATTTT.